These 20 T cell receptor beta chains came from one sample sequenced in a study of T-cell reconstitution after alpha-beta-depleted transplantation in children. During its preparation, the TCRbeta library received unique molecular identifiers. Via MiXCR, TCRdb re-called the PCR reads, giving one row per CDR3 protein. The sample has some 310,000 distinct CDR3 sequences; 23% are singletons. The sequencing here drew on PBMCs, mostly from graft donor cells, taken 180 days after TCRalphabeta/CD19-depleted stem cell transplant. These receptor sequences come from a male patient between 10 and 17 years old who had a stem cell transplant for acute lymphoblastic leukemia, so the T cells may come from the graft donor.

The table lists this clonotype with a few counts. The CDR3 region is CSAREAGGPTGELFF. In DNA form, the CDR3 reads TGCAGTGCTAGAGAGGCGGGAGGGCCGACCGGGGAGCTGTTTTTT. V and J are TRBV20-1 and TRBJ2-2; 9 bases agree with TRBD2. Unmatched junction bases numbered 4, after V lost 0 bases and J lost 5 bases. The germline V gene encodes CDR1 DFQATT and CDR2 SNEGSKA (reference sequence). This CDR3 is 15 amino acids long.

The chain carries TRBV10-3 and TRBJ1-1, with 10 bases matching TRBD1. V trimming: 4 bases; J trimming: 0 bases; junction bases outside the gene matches: 2. The CDR3 covers 15 residues. Germline V gene sequence: CDR1 ENHRY, CDR2 SYGVKD. In DNA, the CDR3 is TGTGCCATCAGTGCAGGACAGGGGGTGAACACTGAAGCTTTCTTT. Encoded protein: CAISAGQGVNTEAFF.

The rearrangement uses TRBV5-1 and TRBJ1-2; the D gene is possibly TRBD1 (6 bases). Germline V gene lookup returns CDR1 SGHRS and CDR2 YFSETQ. The CDR3 length is 13 residues. The ends were cut back, 7 bases at V and 2 bases at J, with 12 bases in the middle. The CDR3 sequence is CASGPGTNYGYTF. The CDR3 nucleotides are TGCGCCAGCGGCCCCGGGACAAACTATGGCTACACCTTC.

This clonotype was counted between two and nine times. The rearrangement uses TRBV12-3 or TRBV12-4 and TRBJ2-1; no reliable D call. Between the trimmed V and J ends, which lost 4 bases and 2 bases, there was a span of 9 bases. The length of the CDR3 is 14 residues. The DNA for the CDR3 is TGTGCCAGCAGTTCCCCCCAGGCCTACAATGAGCAGTTCTTC. Residues: CASSSPQAYNEQFF.

J is TRBJ2-7 and V is TRBV20-1; D is unresolved. V lost 5 bases and J lost 1, with 9 bases in between. This CDR3 comprises 12 residues. Germline assignment: CDR1 DFQATT and CDR2 SNEGSKA (reference sequence). Written as DNA, the CDR3 is TGCAGTGCTGGATTTTGGTCCTACGAGCAGTACTTC. Translating gives CSAGFWSYEQYF.

The chain couples TRBV15 to TRBJ2-3, with a possible D match to TRBD1 (6 bases). Trimming pared 0 bases from V and 7 bases from J, leaving 11 bases between. The germline V gene encodes CDR1 LNHNV and CDR2 YYDKDF (reference sequence). The CDR3 is made up of 14 amino acids. The CDR3 nucleotides are TGTGCCACCAGCAGAGATCCAGGGGTTAATACGCAGTATTTT. The encoded protein is CATSRDPGVNTQYF.

The chain carries TRBV12-3 or TRBV12-4 and TRBJ1-2, with 7 bases that match TRBD1. The CDR3 runs to 13 residues. V trimming: 5 bases; J trimming: 7 bases; junction bases outside the gene matches: 7. The CDR3 region has the DNA TGTGCCAGCAGTGAAACCCGACAGGGTGGCTACACCTTC. Its translation is CASSETRQGGYTF.

This clonotype has at least ten counts. This sequence joins TRBV12-3 or TRBV12-4 and TRBJ2-7; D ambiguous. V lost 4 bases, J lost 3 bases, and 10 bases lay in between. This CDR3 spans 13 amino acids. DNA of the CDR3: TGTGCCAGCAGTTCCCTGGACGGCTACGAGCAGTACTTC. Translation gives CASSSLDGYEQYF.

The CDR3: CASKGRGYQETQYF. CDR3 nucleotide sequence: TGTGCCAGCAAGGGCAGGGGTTACCAAGAGACCCAGTACTTC. This sequence joins TRBV12-3 or TRBV12-4 and TRBJ2-5; possibly TRBD1 for D (6 bases). The CDR3 loop spans 14 amino acids. Trimming removed 7 bases from V and 0 bases from J, with 12 bases in between.

This clonotype was seen a handful of times. CDR3 amino acids: CATRDSNYNEQFF. The CDR3 nucleotides are TGTGCCACCAGGGACAGCAACTACAATGAGCAGTTCTTC. V gene TRBV24-1 combines with J gene TRBJ2-1; D is possibly TRBD1 (6 bases). Trimming left V 7 bases short and J 3 bases short, with 9 bases between. Germline values: CDR1 KGHDR, CDR2 SFDVKD. The CDR3 is made up of 13 amino acids.

The chain is built from TRBV27 and TRBJ2-3; 13 nucleotides match TRBD2. The CDR3 has 16 residues. Germline CDR1 reads MNHEY; CDR2 reads SMNVEV (reference sequence). V dropped 5 bases and J dropped 2; count of bases not matched to a gene: 4. Here the CDR3 reads CASSQGLAGYTDTQYF. The DNA for the CDR3 is TGTGCCAGCAGTCAGGGACTAGCGGGATACACAGATACGCAGTATTTT.

This clonotype appeared many times. V is TRBV9 and J is TRBJ2-1; 11 nucleotides line up with TRBD2. This CDR3 has 16 amino acids. Germline lookup yields CDR1 SGDLS and CDR2 YYNGEE. Trimming took 3 bases from V and 7 from J; bases not matched to a gene: 9. The CDR3 bases are TGTGCCAGCAGCGCCCTAACTAGCGGGGGAAGAAATGAGCAGTTCTTC. Its translation: CASSALTSGGRNEQFF.

The chain employs TRBV12-5 and TRBJ1-1; D uncertain. The V and J ends lost 1 base and 6 bases respectively, with 15 bases between them. Germline CDR1 LGHNT, CDR2 FRNRAP. The CDR3 is 15 residues long. The CDR3 sequence: CASGLAPGVGPEAFF. In nucleotides, the CDR3 is TGTGCTAGTGGTTTGGCCCCCGGGGTGGGTCCTGAAGCTTTCTTT. Full variable domain (outside the CDR3, taken from reference TRBV12-5 and TRBJ1-1): DARVTQTPRHKVTEMGQEVTMRCQPILGHNTVFWYRQTMMQGLELLAYFRNRAPLDDSGMPKDRFSAEMPDATLATLKIQPSEPRDSAVYFCASGLAPGVGPEAFFGQGTRLTVV.

This clonotype was counted a few times. The chain couples TRBV4-1 to TRBJ2-7; D possibly uses TRBD1 or TRBD2 (5 bases each). The germline V gene has CDR1 MGHRA and CDR2 YSYEKL. The V end was cut by 2 bases, the J end by 4 bases, with 15 bases between. This CDR3 comprises 15 residues. The CDR3 sequence: CASSQLGRGEYEQYF. CDR3 in DNA: TGCGCCAGCAGCCAACTGGGACGCGGCGAGTACGAGCAGTACTTC.

The chain uses TRBV5-6 and TRBJ2-6; D unclear. Trimming pared 4 bases from V and 0 bases from J, leaving 8 bases between. Looked up from germline, CDR1 is SGHDT and CDR2 is YYEEEE. The CDR3 sequence is 15 residues long. CDR3 residues: CASSAGHSGANVLTF. Here the CDR3 DNA reads TGTGCCAGCAGCGCCGGCCACTCTGGGGCCAACGTCCTGACTTTC.

The genes are TRBV12-3 or TRBV12-4 and TRBJ2-5; TRBD1 matches 7 bases. V gave up 7 bases and J gave up 1 base; unmatched junction bases: 9. The CDR3 is 15 amino acids. For the CDR3, the DNA is TGTGCCAGCAACTTACGGGGACAGAGCCAAGAGACCCAGTACTTC. It specifies CASNLRGQSQETQYF.

This clonotype was counted a few times. This chain links TRBV5-1 with TRBJ2-7, with D possibly TRBD2 on 6 matching bases. CDR1 and CDR2 from the germline V gene are SGHRS and YFSETQ. This CDR3 has 15 amino acids. Trimming took 2 bases from V and 2 from J, leaving 14 bases between them. CDR3 protein: CASSFGNGSPYEQYF. The CDR3 nucleotides read TGCGCCAGCAGCTTTGGTAACGGGAGCCCCTACGAGCAGTACTTC.

There are a few counts of this clonotype. The CDR3 region is CASSLGDGRAFAYEQYF. In nucleotides, the CDR3 is TGTGCCAGCAGCTTGGGGGACGGGAGGGCCTTCGCCTACGAGCAGTACTTC. The V call is TRBV5-5, the J call TRBJ2-7; 8 bases match TRBD2. The CDR3 has 17 amino acids. CDR1 SGHKS and CDR2 YYEKEE come from the germline V gene (reference sequence). V lost 0 bases to trimming and J lost 2 bases; unmatched junction nucleotides: 10.

This clonotype showed up many times. The chain has TRBV4-1 and TRBJ2-1, with 9 bases aligning to TRBD2. Germline V CDR1 and CDR2: MGHRA, YSYEKL. The length of the CDR3 is 15 residues. Unmatched junction bases numbered 4, after V lost 2 bases and J lost 5 bases. CDR3 loop: CASSQRLAVDNEQFF. As DNA, the CDR3 is TGCGCCAGCAGCCAAAGACTAGCGGTAGACAATGAGCAGTTCTTC.

The chain has TRBV12-3 or TRBV12-4 and TRBJ1-5, with 7 bases lining up with TRBD1. The length of the CDR3 is 14 residues. V lost 7 bases, J lost 4 bases, and 7 bases stayed unmatched. The CDR3 is CASNIRGANQPQHF. In DNA form, the CDR3 reads TGTGCCAGCAACATCAGGGGGGCGAATCAGCCCCAGCATTTT.